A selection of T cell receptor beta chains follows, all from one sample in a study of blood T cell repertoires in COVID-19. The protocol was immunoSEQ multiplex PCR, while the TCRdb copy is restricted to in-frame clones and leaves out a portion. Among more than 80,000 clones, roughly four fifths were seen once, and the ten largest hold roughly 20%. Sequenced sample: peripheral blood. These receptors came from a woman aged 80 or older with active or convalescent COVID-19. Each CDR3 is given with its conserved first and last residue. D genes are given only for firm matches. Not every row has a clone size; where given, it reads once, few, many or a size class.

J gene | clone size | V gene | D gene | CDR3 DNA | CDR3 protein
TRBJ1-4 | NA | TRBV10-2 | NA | TGCGCCAGCAGTGAGTCGGTAGGGGGATATGGAAAACTGTTTTTT | CASSESVGGYGKLFF
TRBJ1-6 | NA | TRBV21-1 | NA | TGTGCCACCAAGGGGGGGAGAAATAATTCACCCCTCCACTTT | CATKGGRNNSPLHF
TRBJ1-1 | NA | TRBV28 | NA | TGTGCCAGCGGATCGGGAGCCATGAACACTGAAGCTTTCTTT | CASGSGAMNTEAFF
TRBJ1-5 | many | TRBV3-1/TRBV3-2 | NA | TGTGCCAGCAGCCAACTTCCGGGGGAGCCCCAGCATTTT | CASSQLPGEPQHF
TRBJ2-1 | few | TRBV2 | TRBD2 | TGTGCCAGCAGTCGACTAGCGGGGGGCCCCAAGCAGTTCTTC | CASSRLAGGPKQFF
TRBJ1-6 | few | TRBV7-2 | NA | TGTGCCAGCAGTGCCAGGGTTTCACCCCTCCACTTT | CASSARVSPLHF
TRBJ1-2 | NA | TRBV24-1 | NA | TGTGCCACCAGTGGCAGCGAGGGAGAAAACTATGGCTACACCTTC | CATSGSEGENYGYTF
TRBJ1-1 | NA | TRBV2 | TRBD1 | TGTGCCAGCAGGGGACAGGGGATAGCCACTGAAGCTTTCTTT | CASRGQGIATEAFF
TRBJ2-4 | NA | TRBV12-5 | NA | TGTGCTAGTGGTTTTTATATAGAGATAGCCAAAAACATTCAGTACTTC | CASGFYIEIAKNIQYF
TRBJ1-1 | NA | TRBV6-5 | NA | TGTGCCAGCAGCATTACAGAGAACACTGAAGCTTTCTTT | CASSITENTEAFF
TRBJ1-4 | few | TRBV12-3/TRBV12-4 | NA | TGTGCCAGCAGTTTTGCAGGGTTGGAAAAACTGTTTTTT | CASSFAGLEKLFF
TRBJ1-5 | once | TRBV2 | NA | TGTGCCAGCAGTGAGGCAGGGTCCCAGCCCCAGCATTTT | CASSEAGSQPQHF
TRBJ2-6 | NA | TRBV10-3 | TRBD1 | TGTGCCATCAGTGAAATCCGGGACAGGCTTTTCCTGACTTTC | CAISEIRDRLFLTF
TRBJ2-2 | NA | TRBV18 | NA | TGTGCCAGCTCACCCACTTCAGGGGCGGACACCGGGGAGCTGTTTTTT | CASSPTSGADTGELFF
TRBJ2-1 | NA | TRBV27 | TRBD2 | TGTGCCAGCACCCCCCTAGCGGGGGGTAGTTTTTGGTACAATGAGCAGTTCTTC | CASTPLAGGSFWYNEQFF
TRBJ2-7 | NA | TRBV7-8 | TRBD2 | TGTGCCAGCAGCTTAGGGGGGGGAAACGAGCAGTACTTC | CASSLGGGNEQYF
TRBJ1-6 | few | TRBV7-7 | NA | TGTGCTAGCGGTCAGGGAAGGAATTCACCCCTCCACTTT | CASGQGRNSPLHF
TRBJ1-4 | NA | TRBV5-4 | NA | TGTGCCAGCAGCTTGGATCGGGGTTTGGACGAAAAACTGTTTTTT | CASSLDRGLDEKLFF
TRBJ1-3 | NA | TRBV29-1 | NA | TGCAGCGTTGAAGTTCGGGGAGGAAACACCATATATTTT | CSVEVRGGNTIYF
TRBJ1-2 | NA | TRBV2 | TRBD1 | TGTGCCAGCAGCCGGGGACAGGGTTATGGCTACACCTTC | CASSRGQGYGYTF
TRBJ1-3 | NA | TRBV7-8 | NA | TGTGCCAGCAGCGCCGACCTAGCCGGAAACACCATATATTTT | CASSADLAGNTIYF
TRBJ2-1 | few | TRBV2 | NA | TGTGCCAGCCAAGAGAATGAGTACAATGAGCAGTTCTTC | CASQENEYNEQFF
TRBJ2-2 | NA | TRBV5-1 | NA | TGCGCCAGCAGCCCGGACTTTAACACCGGGGAGCTGTTTTTT | CASSPDFNTGELFF
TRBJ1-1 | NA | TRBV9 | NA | TGTGCCAGCAGCGTAGACGTAGGGGGCACTGAAGCTTTCTTT | CASSVDVGGTEAFF
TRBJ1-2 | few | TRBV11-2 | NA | TGTGCCAGCAGCTTCACCGCAGGTGACTATGGCTACACCTTC | CASSFTAGDYGYTF
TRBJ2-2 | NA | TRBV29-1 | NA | TGCAGCGTTTCAGTTACAGGGTTCCAGAACACCGGGGAGCTGTTTTTT | CSVSVTGFQNTGELFF
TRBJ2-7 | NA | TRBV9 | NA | TGTGCCAGCACCATTGGACAGCTGGGGCCCTACGAGCAGTACTTC | CASTIGQLGPYEQYF
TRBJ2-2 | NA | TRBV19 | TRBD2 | TGTGCCAGTAGTATTCGGCGGGGGGGACTCGGCGGGGAGCTGTTTTTT | CASSIRRGGLGGELFF
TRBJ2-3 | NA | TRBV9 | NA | TGTGCCAGCAGCGTAGACGGTGATACGCAGTATTTT | CASSVDGDTQYF
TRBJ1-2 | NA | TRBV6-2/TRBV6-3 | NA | TGTGCCAGCAGTTCCCGGGGGGGGCTGGTTGGCTACACCTTC | CASSSRGGLVGYTF
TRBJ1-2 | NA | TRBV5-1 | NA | TGCGCCAGCAGCCCCTGGGACACCATCTATGGCTACACCTTC | CASSPWDTIYGYTF
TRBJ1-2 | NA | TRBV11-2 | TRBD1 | TGTGCCAGCAGCTCCCTCGGACAGGGAGGAAGCTATGGCTACACCTTC | CASSSLGQGGSYGYTF
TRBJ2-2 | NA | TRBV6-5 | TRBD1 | TGTGCCAGCAGAACCGGGACAGGGGACCCCGGGGAGCTGTTTTTT | CASRTGTGDPGELFF
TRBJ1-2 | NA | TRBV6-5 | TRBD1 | TGTGCCAGCAGCGCCAGGGGGCAAGGCTATGGCTACACCTTC | CASSARGQGYGYTF
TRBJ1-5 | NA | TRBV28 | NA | TGTGCCAGCAGGCCGTCGATGGGGCGCAATCAGCCCCAGCATTTT | CASRPSMGRNQPQHF
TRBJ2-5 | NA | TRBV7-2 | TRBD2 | TGTGCCAGCAATCGTGAGACTAGCGAAGAGACCCAGTACTTC | CASNRETSEETQYF
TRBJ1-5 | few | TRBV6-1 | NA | TGTGCCAGCAGTGAATGGGCTGAGCGGCAGCCCCAGCATTTT | CASSEWAERQPQHF
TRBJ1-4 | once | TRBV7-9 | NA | TGTGCCAGCAGCAACCCCCTCGTCCCCCCCAGGGAAAAACTGTTTTTT | CASSNPLVPPREKLFF
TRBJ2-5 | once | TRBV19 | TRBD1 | TGTGCCAGTAGTTGGGGCAGGGGGCGCGAAAAGACCCAGTACTTC | CASSWGRGREKTQYF
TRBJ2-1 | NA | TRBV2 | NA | TGTGCCAGCAGGGGCATTGGTGACCAGCTCAGAATCTTC | CASRGIGDQLRIF
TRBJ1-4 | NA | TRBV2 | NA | TGTGCCAGCACCTACAGGGCTTTGAATGAAAAACTGTTTTTT | CASTYRALNEKLFF
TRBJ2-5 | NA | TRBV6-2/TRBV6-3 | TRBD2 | TGTGCCAGCAGTTACTCGAGTTCGGGAGGAGAGACCCAGTACTTC | CASSYSSSGGETQYF
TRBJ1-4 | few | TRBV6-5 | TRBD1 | TGTGCCAGCAGCTCGACAGGGGATAATGAAAAACTGTTTTTT | CASSSTGDNEKLFF
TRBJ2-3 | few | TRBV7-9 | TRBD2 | TGTGCCAGCAGCTTCTTCGGGGGGGCATCAGATACGCAGTATTTT | CASSFFGGASDTQYF